The 27 T cell receptor beta chains presented below share a single source sample, sequenced in a study of CD8+CD57+ T cells in acquired aplastic anemia. By flow cytometry, patients selected for sequencing had shown an expansion of CD8+CD57+ cells. Profiling of TCR beta VDJ combinations and CDR3 sequences used genomic DNA as template. A single record per CDR3 protein comes from TCRdb applying MiXCR to the reads. The data show about 180,000 distinct CDR3 sequences, less than 50% seen once. The sample taken for sequencing was sorted CD4+, CD8+, or CD8+CD57+ T cells (not recorded which) from PBMCs. The source of these receptors is a human donor with aplastic anemia.

The chain has TRBV2 and TRBJ2-7; D is uncertain. Germline CDR1 SNHLY, CDR2 FYNNEI. Trimming pared 7 bases from V and 2 bases from J, leaving 9 bases between. The CDR3 length is 12 residues. The CDR3 loop reads CASTPSTYEQYF. The CDR3 DNA reads TGTGCCAGCACCCCCAGTACCTACGAGCAGTACTTC.

The chain is built from TRBV19 and TRBJ1-6, with D perhaps TRBD1 (5 bases). Germline V gene data show CDR1 as LNHDA and CDR2 as SQIVND (reference sequence). The CDR3 is 14 residues long. Trimming cost V 3 bases and J 10 bases, with 13 bases left between them. The CDR3 bases are TGTGCCAGTAGTATCGGGGCGGCGCGGTCACCCCTCCACTTT. Translation: CASSIGAARSPLHF.

V gene TRBV20-1 combines with J gene TRBJ2-1; 10 bases are a match to TRBD2. J gave up 6 bases and V 5 bases, and 10 bases lay outside the gene matches. The CDR3 is made up of 15 amino acids. Germline assignment: CDR1 DFQATT and CDR2 SNEGSKA (reference sequence). CDR3 protein: CSAPQSGRASNEQFF. In DNA, the CDR3 is TGCAGTGCTCCCCAAAGCGGGAGGGCGTCCAATGAGCAGTTCTTC.

This clonotype was detected ten times or more. The chain combines TRBV10-3 with TRBJ1-4, with D possibly being TRBD1 (6 bases). V was trimmed by 6 bases and J by 0 bases, leaving 8 bases between them. Per germline, CDR1 ENHRY and CDR2 SYGVKD. The CDR3 totals 14 residues. The chain's CDR3 is CAIRDSATNEKLFF. DNA for the CDR3: TGTGCCATCAGGGACAGTGCAACTAATGAAAAACTGTTTTTT.

In its sample, this clonotype was seen a few times. This sequence joins TRBV7-2 and TRBJ2-5; D is uncertain. The CDR3 length is 12 residues. The germline CDR1 and CDR2 sequences are SGHTA and FQGNSA. Between the trimmed V and J ends, which lost 3 bases and 5 bases, there was a span of 7 bases. The DNA of the CDR3 is TGTGCCAGCAGCTTTTACGCGGAGACCCAGTACTTC. Translation: CASSFYAETQYF.

This clonotype showed up just a few times. The V call is TRBV19, the J call TRBJ1-2, with TRBD1 identical over 7 bases. Per germline, CDR1 LNHDA and CDR2 SQIVND (reference sequence). Losses at the gene ends were 7 bases for V and 8 bases for J; bases not matched to a gene: 10. CDR3 length equals 13 residues. The CDR3 DNA reads TGTGCCAGTAATGACAGGGAAATGGAGGGCTACACCTTC. This codes for CASNDREMEGYTF. The full variable domain, with the rest looked up from reference TRBV19 and TRBJ1-2, is DGGITQSPKYLFRKEGQNVTLSCEQNLNHDAMYWYRQDPGQGLRLIYYSQIVNDFQKGDIAEGYSVSREKKESFPLTVTSAQKNPTAFYLCASNDREMEGYTFGSGTRLTVV.

The chain couples TRBV20-1 to TRBJ2-7; D might be TRBD1 (5 bases). V was clipped by 6 bases and J by 3 bases, with 9 bases between them. Germline CDR1 and CDR2: DFQATT and SNEGSKA (reference sequence). The CDR3 has 11 amino acids. CDR3 nucleotide sequence: TGCAGTGCCCACAGGTTCTACGAGCAGTACTTC. It specifies CSAHRFYEQYF.

The chain couples TRBV2 to TRBJ1-1; possible D gene TRBD1, 5 bases. Germline CDR1 and CDR2: SNHLY and FYNNEI. The ends were cut back, 5 bases at V and 1 base at J, with 8 bases in the middle. The CDR3 runs to 13 residues. The CDR3 DNA is TGTGCCAGCAGTTCTACAGGGAACACTGAAGCTTTCTTT. Protein sequence: CASSSTGNTEAFF.

This clonotype was detected once. V gene TRBV19 combines with J gene TRBJ1-2; perhaps TRBD1 as D (6 bases). The CDR3 spans 14 residues. Germline V lookup: CDR1 LNHDA, CDR2 SQIVND (reference sequence). V lost 4 bases and J 5 bases, leaving 14 bases between the germline ends. The CDR3 DNA is TGTGCCAGTAGTACCGGGACAAGGCCTTATGGCTACACCTTC. Protein: CASSTGTRPYGYTF.

Points on this clonotype: A read error may produce the germline difference seen at one junction end. The chain has TRBV19 and TRBJ1-3; 7 bases are a match to TRBD1. CDR1 and CDR2 (germline): LNHDA, SQIVND (reference sequence). CDR3 length: 13 residues. The CDR3 DNA reads TGTGCCAGTTCCGGGACAGAGAGAAACACGATATATTTT. It is translated as CASSGTERNTIYF.

This chain joins TRBV12-3 or TRBV12-4 and TRBJ2-2; a possible D gene is TRBD2 (5 bases). V lost 1 base and J lost 6, with 9 bases in between. CDR3 length: 14 amino acids. The CDR3 DNA is TGTGCCAGCAGTTTAGTAGCGTTTTCCGGGGAGCTGTTTTTT. This encodes CASSLVAFSGELFF.

This chain connects TRBV5-4 to TRBJ2-1; possibly TRBD1 or TRBD2 for D (5 bases each). Germline loops: CDR1 SGHNT, CDR2 YYREEE (reference sequence). V dropped 3 bases and J dropped 8 bases, with 15 bases sitting between them. The CDR3 is 14 residues long. CDR3 coding DNA: TGTGCCAGCAGCTCCAGGGACGGTCCGTATGAGCAGTTCTTC. Its protein is CASSSRDGPYEQFF. Complete variable domain (other parts from reference TRBV5-4 and TRBJ2-1): ETGVTQSPTHLIKTRGQQVTLRCSSQSGHNTVSWYQQALGQGPQFIFQYYREEENGRGNFPPRFSGLQFPNYSSELNVNALELDDSALYLCASSSRDGPYEQFFGPGTRLTVL.

The chain links TRBV7-7 to TRBJ1-6; D is uncertain. Germline loops: CDR1 SSHAT, CDR2 FNYEAQ (reference sequence). V was trimmed by 7 bases and J by 9 bases, leaving 10 bases between them. This CDR3 region has 12 residues. The CDR3 is CASTNPRSPLHF. CDR3 DNA sequence: TGTGCCAGCACCAACCCGCGTTCACCCCTCCACTTT.

This clonotype was found a few times. The chain is built from TRBV2 and TRBJ2-5; 8 positions agree with TRBD2. This CDR3 has 13 amino acids. J lost 4 bases, V lost 3 bases, and 1 base had no gene match. Germline CDR1 and CDR2: SNHLY and FYNNEI. The CDR3 spells CASSEGLGETQYF. The CDR3 DNA reads TGTGCCAGCAGTGAGGGACTAGGAGAGACCCAGTACTTC.

The J gene is TRBJ1-5, the V gene TRBV5-1; TRBD1 aligns across 8 bases. Germline V gene lookup returns CDR1 SGHRS and CDR2 YFSETQ. CDR3 length equals 14 residues. Unmatched junction bases numbered 1, after V lost 3 bases and J lost 2 bases. The CDR3 DNA follows: TGCGCCAGCAGCTGGGGACAGGGCAATCAGCCCCAGCATTTT. Amino acid sequence: CASSWGQGNQPQHF.

The V and J genes are TRBV29-1 and TRBJ2-7; TRBD1 matches 11 bases. CDR1 SQVTM and CDR2 ANQGSEA come from the germline V gene. The CDR3 consists of 12 residues. With 6 bases clipped from V and 5 bases from J, the junction kept 3 bases outside the gene matches. CDR3 protein: CSVSGQGDEQYF. The CDR3 DNA is TGCAGCGTCTCGGGACAGGGGGACGAGCAGTACTTC.

This clonotype was counted ten times or more. The chain carries TRBV3-1 and TRBJ1-6; no firm D call. The CDR3 is made up of 15 amino acids. Per germline, CDR1 LGHDT and CDR2 YNNKEL (reference sequence). V shed 1 base and J shed 9 bases, with 13 bases lying between them. CDR3 in DNA: TGTGCCAGCAGCCAAGTCTGGACTGAGCGTTCACCCCTCCACTTT. The encoded protein is CASSQVWTERSPLHF.

This chain links TRBV2 with TRBJ2-7, with 8 nucleotides matching TRBD1. This CDR3 spans 13 amino acids. The germline V gene encodes CDR1 SNHLY and CDR2 FYNNEI. V was pared by 5 bases and J by 9 bases, with 9 bases of the junction left unmatched. Written as DNA, the CDR3 is TGTGCCAGCAGTCGGGGACAGGACGATCCGCAGTACTTC. It is translated as CASSRGQDDPQYF.

This clonotype was detected a few times. The CDR3, as DNA: TGTGCCAGCATCCTTGGGGGCACAGATACGCAGTATTTT. Translating it yields CASILGGTDTQYF. This chain connects TRBV25-1 to TRBJ2-3; D is unclear. CDR3 length: 13 residues. Germline values: CDR1 MGHDK, CDR2 SYGVNS. Between the trimmed V and J ends, which lost 7 bases and 1 base, there was a span of 9 bases. The full variable domain, completed using reference TRBV25-1 and TRBJ2-3, is EADIYQTPRYLVIGTGKKITLECSQTMGHDKMYWYQQDPGMELHLIHYSYGVNSTEKGDLSSESTVSRIRTEHFPLTLESARPSHTSQYLCASILGGTDTQYFGPGTRLTVL.

The rearrangement joins TRBV6-1 to TRBJ1-3; 7 bases fit TRBD1. The junction had 12 bases not matched to a gene; V was cut back by 2 bases and J by 2 bases. CDR3 size: 18 residues. CDR1 is MNHNS and CDR2 is SASEGT in the germline V gene. The CDR3: CASSETAIDRAPGNTIYF. Here the CDR3 DNA reads TGTGCCAGCAGTGAAACCGCGATCGACAGGGCACCTGGAAACACCATATATTTT.

The V call is TRBV11-2, the J call TRBJ2-3; 10 bases are shared with TRBD2. The germline V gene encodes CDR1 SGHAT and CDR2 FQNNGV. V shed 2 bases and J 6 bases; nucleotides not matched to a gene: 5. The CDR3 consists of 15 residues. DNA for the CDR3: TGTGCCAGCAGCTTATCTCTAGCGGGGGAGGATACGCAGTATTTT. Residues: CASSLSLAGEDTQYF.

This clonotype was detected ten times or more. The chain joins TRBV7-3 to TRBJ2-7; D assignment may be TRBD1 or TRBD2 (5 bases each). This CDR3 contains 14 residues. V was pared by 1 base and J by 4 bases, with 11 bases between. Germline V gives CDR1 SGHTA, CDR2 FQGTGA. In DNA, the CDR3 is TGTGCCAGCAGCTTAAACGGGGCATCGTACGAGCAGTACTTC. Protein: CASSLNGASYEQYF.

This clonotype has ten or more counts. The chain links TRBV6-1 to TRBJ1-2; D is perhaps TRBD1 (6 bases). The CDR3 loop spans 13 amino acids. Trimming pared 8 bases from V and 4 bases from J, leaving 14 bases between. Looked up from germline, CDR1 is MNHNS and CDR2 is SASEGT. The CDR3 loop reads CASATGGLYGYTF. DNA for the CDR3: TGTGCCAGCGCAACGGGGGGGCTCTATGGCTACACCTTC.

This clonotype was counted many times. The V call is TRBV5-4, the J call TRBJ2-1, with 15 bases identical to TRBD2. This CDR3 comprises 18 residues. V shed 4 bases, J shed 0 bases, and the junction held 5 bases outside the gene matches. Looked up from germline, CDR1 is SGHNT and CDR2 is YYREEE (reference sequence). This CDR3 is CASSVGLAGGYSYNEQFF. CDR3 nucleotides: TGTGCCAGCAGCGTGGGACTAGCGGGAGGCTACTCCTACAATGAGCAGTTCTTC. The full variable domain, in which reference TRBV5-4 and TRBJ2-1 provide the parts outside the CDR3, is ETGVTQSPTHLIKTRGQQVTLRCSSQSGHNTVSWYQQALGQGPQFIFQYYREEENGRGNFPPRFSGLQFPNYSSELNVNALELDDSALYLCASSVGLAGGYSYNEQFFGPGTRLTVL.

Turning to this clonotype: No conserved phenylalanine or tryptophan is present at the end of the CDR3, so a read error is the likely explanation. The chain couples TRBV4-1 to TRBJ2-1; tentative D call: TRBD2 (6 bases). The CDR3 is made up of 14 amino acids. Germline assignment: CDR1 MGHRA and CDR2 YSYEKL. The germline V and J ends were trimmed by 4 bases and 7 bases, with 14 bases remaining between them. The chain's CDR3 is CASSLPPGRNEQFL. In DNA, the CDR3 is TGCGCCAGCAGCCTACCCCCAGGGAGGAATGAGCAGTTCCTC.

This clonotype was detected many times. This chain joins TRBV19 and TRBJ1-1; TRBD1 matches 7 bases. The CDR3 totals 14 residues. The V gene's germline CDR1 is LNHDA and CDR2 SQIVND (reference sequence). Trimming at V came to 4 bases and at J to 0 bases, leaving 2 bases not matched to a gene. CDR3 nucleotide sequence: TGTGCCAGTAGTAGGGACAGATTGAACACTGAAGCTTTCTTT. It specifies CASSRDRLNTEAFF.

This clonotype was picked up a small number of times. This chain connects TRBV6-5 to TRBJ1-5; the D gene is possibly TRBD1 (6 bases). CDR3 size: 14 residues. Trimming shortened V by 2 bases and J by 4 bases, and 9 bases separated the two germline ends. Per germline, CDR1 MNHEY and CDR2 SVGAGI. CDR3 DNA sequence: TGTGCCAGCAGTTACAAACAGGGAAATCAGCCCCAGCATTTT. Translating gives CASSYKQGNQPQHF.